This T cell receptor beta chain is drawn from a study of cytomegalovirus exposure and HLA in healthy donors. 60 Vbeta and 13 Jbeta primers were used in PCR. Here immunoSEQ multiplex PCR was the method, and the copy in TCRdb shows in-frame clones only, minus some. The table has around 110,000 clones, 50% to 65% seen once; the top ten hold roughly 9.8%. A few counts support this clone. This CDR3 region has 14 residues. The ends were cut back, 5 bases at V and 1 base at J, with 11 bases in the middle. Germline lookup yields CDR1 MDHEN and CDR2 SYDVKM. V and J are TRBV28 and TRBJ2-5, with D possibly being TRBD1 (6 bases). Sequenced sample: PBMCs. This TCR was sampled from a woman aged 40 to 50 in good health and CMV-seropositive. CDR3 in DNA: TGTGCCAGCAGTCCTCAACAGGGCCAAGAGACCCAGTACTTC. This gives the protein CASSPQQGQETQYF.